This TCR beta chain was captured in a study of blood T cell repertoires in COVID-19. Across the whole study: Acute-phase and convalescent COVID-19 samples originated in the United States, Italy and Spain. Sources were T cells, B-cell-depleted T cells, or PBMCs; the material itself was cDNA or gDNA.

Authors' processing steps: Amplified reference gene primers provided the basis for estimating nucleated cell counts. The protocol was immunoSEQ multiplex PCR, while the TCRdb copy is restricted to in-frame clones and leaves out a portion. That table furnishes V, J and clone size, whereas the DNA furnished D and trimming. This table has about 200,000 clones, around 80% appearing once. Trimming took off 3 bases at V and 1 base at J, with 10 bases between the two ends. The CDR3 consists of 14 residues. Germline CDR1 is SGDLS and CDR2 is YYNGEE. Sequences were obtained from peripheral blood. This clonotype was sampled from a woman in her 70s with acute or convalescent COVID-19. This chain uses TRBV9 with TRBJ1-1; weak D call: TRBD1 (6 bases). The CDR3 coding sequence is TGTGCCAGCAGCGCAGGACAGAGGAACACTGAAGCTTTCTTT. It translates to CASSAGQRNTEAFF. The full variable domain, rest sourced from reference TRBV9 and TRBJ1-1, is DSGVTQTPKHLITATGQRVTLRCSPRSGDLSVYWYQQSLDQGLQFLIQYYNGEERAKGNILERFSAQQFPDLHSELNLSSLELGDSALYFCASSAGQRNTEAFFGQGTRLTVV.